This T cell receptor beta chain derives from a study of regulatory T cells in long-lasting Graves disease. Specified time point: newly diagnosed GD, antithyroid drugs for less than 3 months. The TCR library was made from RNA extracted from PBMCs. This clonotype showed up just a few times. V shed 0 bases and J shed 5 bases, with 8 bases lying between them. CDR1 is LNHDA and CDR2 is SQIVND in the germline V gene (reference sequence). The CDR3 sequence is 14 residues long. Building of the TCR beta libraries involved iRepertoire HTBI primers and Arm-PCR of CDR3 regions. TCRdb reprocessed the multiplex PCR reads with MiXCR, giving one entry per CDR3 protein. The profile covers roughly 500,000 distinct CDR3 sequences, with approximately 15% appearing a single time and 8% to 10% taken by the ten largest. These data also formed part of another study, on T cells in Graves' hyperthyroidism and ophthalmopathy. As that report states: TCR CDR3 regions were first amplified by RT-PCR with HTBI primers.

The starting material was peripheral blood mononuclear cells (PBMCs), obtained at new diagnosis, from a patient treated with antithyroid drugs. The clonotype comes from a man younger than 45 with Graves disease. The chain employs TRBV19 and TRBJ1-5, with D possibly matching TRBD1 (6 bases). In DNA form, the CDR3 reads TGTGCCAGTAGTATAGAACCAGGGGATCAGCCCCAGCATTTT. Its translation: CASSIEPGDQPQHF. The full variable domain, its missing parts supplied by reference TRBV19 and TRBJ1-5, is DGGITQSPKYLFRKEGQNVTLSCEQNLNHDAMYWYRQDPGQGLRLIYYSQIVNDFQKGDIAEGYSVSREKKESFPLTVTSAQKNPTAFYLCASSIEPGDQPQHFGDGTRLSIL.